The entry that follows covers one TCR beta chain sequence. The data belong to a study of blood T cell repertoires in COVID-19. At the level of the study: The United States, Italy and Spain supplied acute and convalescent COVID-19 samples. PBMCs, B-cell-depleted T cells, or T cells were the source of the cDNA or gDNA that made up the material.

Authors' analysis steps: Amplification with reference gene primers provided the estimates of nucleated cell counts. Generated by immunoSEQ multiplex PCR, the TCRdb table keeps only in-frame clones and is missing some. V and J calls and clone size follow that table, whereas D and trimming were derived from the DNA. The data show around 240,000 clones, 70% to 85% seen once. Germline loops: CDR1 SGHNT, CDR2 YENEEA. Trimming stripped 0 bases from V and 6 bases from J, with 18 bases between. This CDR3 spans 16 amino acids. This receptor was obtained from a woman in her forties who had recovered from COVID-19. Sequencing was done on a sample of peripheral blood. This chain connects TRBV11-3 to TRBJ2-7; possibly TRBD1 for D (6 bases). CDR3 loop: CASSLDATGFAREQYF. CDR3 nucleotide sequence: TGTGCCAGCAGCTTAGATGCAACAGGGTTTGCTCGCGAGCAGTACTTC.